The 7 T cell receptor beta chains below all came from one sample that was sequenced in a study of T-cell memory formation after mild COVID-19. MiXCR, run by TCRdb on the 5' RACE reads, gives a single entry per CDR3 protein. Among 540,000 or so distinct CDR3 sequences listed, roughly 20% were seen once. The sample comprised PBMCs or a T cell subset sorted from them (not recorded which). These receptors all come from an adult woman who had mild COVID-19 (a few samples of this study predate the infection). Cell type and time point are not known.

The CDR3 here is CASRKGGSGSRGTQYF. DNA of the CDR3: TGTGCCAGCAGAAAAGGGGGTAGCGGGAGCCGCGGGACCCAGTACTTC. The V gene is TRBV5-6, the J gene TRBJ2-5; 9 bases align to TRBD2. V lost 5 bases and J lost 7; bases outside the gene matches: 15. The CDR3 is 16 residues long. Germline V gives CDR1 SGHDT, CDR2 YYEEEE.

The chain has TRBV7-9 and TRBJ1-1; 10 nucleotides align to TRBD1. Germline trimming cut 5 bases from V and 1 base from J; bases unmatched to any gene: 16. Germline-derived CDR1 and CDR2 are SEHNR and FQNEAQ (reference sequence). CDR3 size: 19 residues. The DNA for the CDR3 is TGTGCCAGCAGCCAGCCTGACAGGGGGCGTCAAAGCTGGAACACTGAAGCTTTCTTT. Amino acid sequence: CASSQPDRGRQSWNTEAFF.

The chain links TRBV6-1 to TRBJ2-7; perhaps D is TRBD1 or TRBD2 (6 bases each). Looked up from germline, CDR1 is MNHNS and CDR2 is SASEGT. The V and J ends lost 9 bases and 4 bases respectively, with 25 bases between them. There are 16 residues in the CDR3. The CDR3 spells CASLPGGEGGRYEQYF. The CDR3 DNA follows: TGTGCCAGTCTCCCCGGGGGCGAGGGAGGACGTTACGAGCAGTACTTC.

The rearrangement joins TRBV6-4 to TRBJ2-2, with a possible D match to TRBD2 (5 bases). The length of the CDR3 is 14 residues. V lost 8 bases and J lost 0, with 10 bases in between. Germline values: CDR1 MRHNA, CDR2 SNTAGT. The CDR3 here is CASAWEPNTGELFF. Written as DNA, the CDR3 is TGTGCCAGCGCGTGGGAGCCGAACACCGGGGAGCTGTTTTTT.

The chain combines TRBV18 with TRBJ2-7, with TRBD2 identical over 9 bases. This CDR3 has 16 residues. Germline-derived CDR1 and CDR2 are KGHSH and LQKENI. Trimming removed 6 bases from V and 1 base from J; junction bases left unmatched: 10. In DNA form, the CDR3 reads TGTGCCAGCTCTCGAAGTAGCGGGAGCAGGTCCTACGAGCAGTACTTC. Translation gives CASSRSSGSRSYEQYF.

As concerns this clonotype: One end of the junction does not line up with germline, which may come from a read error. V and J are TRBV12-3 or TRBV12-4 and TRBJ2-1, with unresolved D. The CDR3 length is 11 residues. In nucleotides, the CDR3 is TGTGCCAGCAGCTTGATGGCTGAGAAGTTCTTC. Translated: CASSLMAEKFF.

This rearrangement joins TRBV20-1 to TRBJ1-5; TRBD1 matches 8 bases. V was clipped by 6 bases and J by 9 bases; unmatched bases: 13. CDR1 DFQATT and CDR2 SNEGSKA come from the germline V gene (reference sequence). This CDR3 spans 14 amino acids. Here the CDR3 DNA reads TGCAGTGCGTCCCCCGGACAGGGCCCCGGGCCCCAGCATTTT. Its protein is CSASPGQGPGPQHF.